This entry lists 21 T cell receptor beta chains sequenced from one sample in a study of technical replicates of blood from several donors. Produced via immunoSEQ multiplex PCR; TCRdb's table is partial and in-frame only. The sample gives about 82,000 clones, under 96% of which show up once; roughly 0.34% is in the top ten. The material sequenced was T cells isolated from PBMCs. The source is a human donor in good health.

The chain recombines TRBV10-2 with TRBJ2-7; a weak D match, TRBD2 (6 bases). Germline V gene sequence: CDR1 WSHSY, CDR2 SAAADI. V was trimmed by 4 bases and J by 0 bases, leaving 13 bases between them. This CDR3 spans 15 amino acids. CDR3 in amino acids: CASSAGGGFSYEQYF. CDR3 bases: TGCGCCAGCAGTGCTGGGGGAGGCTTCTCCTACGAGCAGTACTTC.

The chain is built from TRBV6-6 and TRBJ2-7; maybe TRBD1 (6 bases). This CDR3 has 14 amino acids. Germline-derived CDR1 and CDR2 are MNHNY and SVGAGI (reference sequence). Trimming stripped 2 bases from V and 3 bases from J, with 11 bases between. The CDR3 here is CASSYRDTIYEQYF. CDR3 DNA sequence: TGTGCCAGCAGTTACAGGGACACTATCTACGAGCAGTACTTC.

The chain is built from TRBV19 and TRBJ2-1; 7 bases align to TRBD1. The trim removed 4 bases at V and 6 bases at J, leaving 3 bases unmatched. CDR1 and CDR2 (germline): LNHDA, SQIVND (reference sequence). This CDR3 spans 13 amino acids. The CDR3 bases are TGTGCCAGTAGTAGGGACAGATTCAATGAGCAGTTCTTC. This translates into CASSRDRFNEQFF.

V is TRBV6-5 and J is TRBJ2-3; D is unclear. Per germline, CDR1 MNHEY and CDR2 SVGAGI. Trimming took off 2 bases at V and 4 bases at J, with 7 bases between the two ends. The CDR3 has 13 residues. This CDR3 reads CASSYPGPDTQYF. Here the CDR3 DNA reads TGTGCCAGCAGTTACCCTGGCCCAGATACGCAGTATTTT.

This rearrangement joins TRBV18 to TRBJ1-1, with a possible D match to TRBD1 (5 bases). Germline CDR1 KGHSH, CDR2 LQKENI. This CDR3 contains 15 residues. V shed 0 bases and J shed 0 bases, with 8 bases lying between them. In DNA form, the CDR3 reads TGTGCCAGCTCACCACCTCAGGGCATGAACACTGAAGCTTTCTTT. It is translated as CASSPPQGMNTEAFF.

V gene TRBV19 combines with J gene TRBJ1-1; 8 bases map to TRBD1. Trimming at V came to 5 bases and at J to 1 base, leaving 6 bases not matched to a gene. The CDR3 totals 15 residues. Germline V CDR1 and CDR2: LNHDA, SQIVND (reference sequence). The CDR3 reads CASSENRGANTEAFF. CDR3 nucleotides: TGTGCCAGTAGTGAGAACAGGGGGGCGAACACTGAAGCTTTCTTT.

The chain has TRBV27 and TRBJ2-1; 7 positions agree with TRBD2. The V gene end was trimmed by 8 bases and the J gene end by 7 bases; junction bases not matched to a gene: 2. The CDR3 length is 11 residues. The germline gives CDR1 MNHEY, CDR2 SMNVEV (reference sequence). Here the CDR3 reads CASGSGNEQFF. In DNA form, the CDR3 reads TGTGCCAGCGGTAGCGGGAATGAGCAGTTCTTC.

The CDR3 bases are TGTGCCAGCAAATCACCGGGAGCAGGGTACTACGAGCAGTACTTC. This codes for CASKSPGAGYYEQYF. The chain is built from TRBV6-1 and TRBJ2-7; weak D call: TRBD2 (6 bases). Trimming removed 7 bases at V and 3 bases at J, with 19 bases between. CDR1 and CDR2 (germline): MNHNS, SASEGT. This CDR3 has 15 residues.

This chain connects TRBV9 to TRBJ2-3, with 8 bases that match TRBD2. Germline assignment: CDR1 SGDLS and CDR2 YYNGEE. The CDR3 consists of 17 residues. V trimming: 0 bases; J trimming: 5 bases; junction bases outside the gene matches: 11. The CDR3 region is CASSVEPAGATQDTQYF. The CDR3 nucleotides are TGTGCCAGCAGCGTAGAGCCAGCGGGAGCCACACAAGATACGCAGTATTTT. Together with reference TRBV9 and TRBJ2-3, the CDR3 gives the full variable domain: DSGVTQTPKHLITATGQRVTLRCSPRSGDLSVYWYQQSLDQGLQFLIQYYNGEERAKGNILERFSAQQFPDLHSELNLSSLELGDSALYFCASSVEPAGATQDTQYFGPGTRLTVL.

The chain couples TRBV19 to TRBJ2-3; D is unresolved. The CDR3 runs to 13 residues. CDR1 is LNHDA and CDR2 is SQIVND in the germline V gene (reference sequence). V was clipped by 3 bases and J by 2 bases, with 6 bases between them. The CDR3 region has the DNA TGTGCCAGTAGTATTAGTTTCACAGATACGCAGTATTTT. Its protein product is CASSISFTDTQYF. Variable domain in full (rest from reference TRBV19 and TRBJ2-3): DGGITQSPKYLFRKEGQNVTLSCEQNLNHDAMYWYRQDPGQGLRLIYYSQIVNDFQKGDIAEGYSVSREKKESFPLTVTSAQKNPTAFYLCASSISFTDTQYFGPGTRLTVL.

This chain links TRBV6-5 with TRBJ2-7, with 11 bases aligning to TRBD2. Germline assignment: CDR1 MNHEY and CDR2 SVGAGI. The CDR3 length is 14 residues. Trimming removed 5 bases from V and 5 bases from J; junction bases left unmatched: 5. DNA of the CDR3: TGTGCCAGCAGTCCCCAACTAGCGGGAGACGAGCAGTACTTC. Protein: CASSPQLAGDEQYF.

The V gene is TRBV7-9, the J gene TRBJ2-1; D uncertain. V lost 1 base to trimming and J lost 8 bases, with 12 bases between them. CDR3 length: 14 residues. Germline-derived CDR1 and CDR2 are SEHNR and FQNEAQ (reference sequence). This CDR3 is CASSLDLSGHEQFF. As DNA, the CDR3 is TGTGCCAGCAGCTTAGATCTGAGTGGGCATGAGCAGTTCTTC.

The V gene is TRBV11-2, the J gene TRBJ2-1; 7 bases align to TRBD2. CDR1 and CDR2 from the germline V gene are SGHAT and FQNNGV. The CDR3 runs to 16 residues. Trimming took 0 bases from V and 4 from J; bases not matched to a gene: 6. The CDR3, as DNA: TGTGCCAGCAGCTTAGATGGGAGGGAGGGATACAATGAGCAGTTCTTC. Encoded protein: CASSLDGREGYNEQFF.

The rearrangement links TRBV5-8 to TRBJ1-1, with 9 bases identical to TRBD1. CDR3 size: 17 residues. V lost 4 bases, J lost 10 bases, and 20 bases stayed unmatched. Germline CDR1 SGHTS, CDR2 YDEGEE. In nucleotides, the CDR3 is TGTGCCAGCAGCCCGGGTTTGTCGGGACAGGGAAATTTTCGAGCTTTCTTT. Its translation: CASSPGLSGQGNFRAFF.

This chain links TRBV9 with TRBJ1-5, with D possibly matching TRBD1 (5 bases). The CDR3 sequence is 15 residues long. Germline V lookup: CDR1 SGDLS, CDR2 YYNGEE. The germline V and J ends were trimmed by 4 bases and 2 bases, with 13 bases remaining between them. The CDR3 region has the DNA TGTGCCAGCAGCCCCTCGGGGGGAGGCAATCAGCCCCAGCATTTT. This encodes CASSPSGGGNQPQHF.

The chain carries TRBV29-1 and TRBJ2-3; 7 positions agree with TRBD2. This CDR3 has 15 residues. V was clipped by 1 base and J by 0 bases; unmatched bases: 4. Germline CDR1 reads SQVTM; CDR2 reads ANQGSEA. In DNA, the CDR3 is TGCAGCGTTGAAGGTGGGAGGGAGAGCACAGATACGCAGTATTTT. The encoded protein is CSVEGGRESTDTQYF.

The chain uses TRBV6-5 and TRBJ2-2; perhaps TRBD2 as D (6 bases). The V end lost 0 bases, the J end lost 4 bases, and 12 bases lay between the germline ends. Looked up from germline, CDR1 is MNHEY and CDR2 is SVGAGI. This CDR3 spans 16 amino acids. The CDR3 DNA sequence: TGTGCCAGCAGTTACTCGACGGGGGAGTCCACCGGGGAGCTGTTTTTT. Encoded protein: CASSYSTGESTGELFF.

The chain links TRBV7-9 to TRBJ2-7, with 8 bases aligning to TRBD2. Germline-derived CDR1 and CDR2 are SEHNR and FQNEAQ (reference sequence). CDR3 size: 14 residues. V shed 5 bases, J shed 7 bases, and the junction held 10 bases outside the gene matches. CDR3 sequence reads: CASSPLAGLGEQYF. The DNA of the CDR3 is TGTGCCAGCAGCCCTTTAGCGGGACTGGGGGAGCAGTACTTC.

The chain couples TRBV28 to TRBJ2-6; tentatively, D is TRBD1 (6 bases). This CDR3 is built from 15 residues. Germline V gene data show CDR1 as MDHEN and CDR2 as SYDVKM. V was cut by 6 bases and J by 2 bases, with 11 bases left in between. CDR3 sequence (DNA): TGTGCCAGCAGAACCCCAGGGGCTGGGGCCAACGTCCTGACTTTC. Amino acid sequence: CASRTPGAGANVLTF.

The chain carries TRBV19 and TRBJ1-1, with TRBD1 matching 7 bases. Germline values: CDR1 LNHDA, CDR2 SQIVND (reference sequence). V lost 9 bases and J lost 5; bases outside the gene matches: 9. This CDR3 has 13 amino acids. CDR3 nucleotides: TGTGCCAGCAGAGTCGACAGGGAGACTGAAGCTTTCTTT. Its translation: CASRVDRETEAFF.

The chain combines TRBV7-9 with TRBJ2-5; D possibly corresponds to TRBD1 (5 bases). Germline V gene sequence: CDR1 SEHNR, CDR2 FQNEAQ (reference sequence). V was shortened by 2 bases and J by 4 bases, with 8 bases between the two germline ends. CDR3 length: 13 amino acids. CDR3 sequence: CASSLPRVETQYF. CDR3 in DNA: TGTGCCAGCAGCTTACCCAGGGTAGAGACCCAGTACTTC.